This T cell receptor beta chain came from a study of blood T cell repertoires in COVID-19. About the study: Samples representing acute and convalescent COVID-19 were sourced from the United States, Italy and Spain. Sources were T cells, B-cell-depleted T cells, or PBMCs; the material itself was cDNA or gDNA.

This CDR3 comprises 15 residues. Germline CDR1 MDHEN, CDR2 SYDVKM. Trimming left V 3 bases short and J 0 bases short, with 10 bases between. Original processing methods: Using reference gene primer amplification, nucleated cell counts were estimated. Produced via immunoSEQ multiplex PCR; TCRdb's table is partial and in-frame only. That table is the source of V, J and clone size, and D and trimming were worked out from the DNA. The sample shows approximately 230,000 clones, around 88% of them seen only once. The receptor was derived from a man older than 75 with acute or convalescent COVID-19. The chain recombines TRBV28 with TRBJ2-3, with a weak D call TRBD1 (5 bases). Sequenced sample: peripheral blood. This CDR3 reads CASSFPTVSTDTQYF. The CDR3 DNA sequence: TGTGCCAGCAGTTTCCCGACAGTAAGCACAGATACGCAGTATTTT.